Listed here are 5 T cell receptor beta chains from one sample, sequenced in a study of cytomegalovirus exposure and HLA in healthy donors. Both 60 Vbeta primers and 13 Jbeta primers went into the PCR. The assay was immunoSEQ multiplex PCR, and TCRdb's table has in-frame clones only and misses some. The data contain 150,000 to 200,000 clones, around 72% of them seen just once; the ten biggest clones take up 1.4% to 1.5%. The source material was PBMCs. These receptors all come from a man in his fifties or sixties in good health and CMV-seronegative.

This clone was picked up one time. The rearrangement joins TRBV5-1 to TRBJ2-5; D unresolved. Germline assignment: CDR1 SGHRS and CDR2 YFSETQ. Trimming cost V 1 base and J 5 bases, with 9 bases left between them. This CDR3 region has 13 residues. The CDR3 DNA sequence: TGCGCCAGCAGCTTGCAGGCTCCGGAGACCCAGTACTTC. The encoded protein is CASSLQAPETQYF.

V and J are TRBV18 and TRBJ1-1, with D maybe TRBD1 (5 bases). V lost 4 bases and J 1 base, leaving 13 bases between the germline ends. The CDR3 contains 15 residues. CDR1 is KGHSH, CDR2 LQKENI, per germline. The CDR3 loop is CASSLGHLENTEAFF. The CDR3 nucleotides are TGTGCCAGCTCACTCGGACACTTAGAGAACACTGAAGCTTTCTTT. Full variable domain (outside the CDR3, taken from reference TRBV18 and TRBJ1-1): NAGVMQNPRHLVRRRGQEARLRCSPMKGHSHVYWYRQLPEEGLKFMVYLQKENIIDESGMPKERFSAEFPKEGPSILRIQQVVRGDSAAYFCASSLGHLENTEAFFGQGTRLTVV.

The chain joins TRBV6-6 to TRBJ2-1, with D perhaps TRBD1 (6 bases). This CDR3 has 15 amino acids. Germline V gene sequence: CDR1 MNHNY, CDR2 SVGAGI (reference sequence). Trimming removed 4 bases at V and 4 bases at J, with 14 bases between. This CDR3 is CASSSLGGIYNEQFF. CDR3 bases: TGTGCCAGCAGTTCCTTAGGGGGAATTTACAATGAGCAGTTCTTC.

This rearrangement joins TRBV25-1 to TRBJ1-5, with TRBD1 matching 9 bases. The germline V gene has CDR1 MGHDK and CDR2 SYGVNS. The CDR3 has 17 amino acids. The V and J ends lost 6 bases and 6 bases, in that order; junction bases with no gene match: 15. The DNA of the CDR3 is TGTGCCAGCAGCGATAAGAGGGGACAGGGTGTTGGTCAGCCCCAGCATTTT. Residues: CASSDKRGQGVGQPQHF.

In its sample, this clone was seen a few times. Relative to the germline gene, one junction end is altered; a read error may explain this. This rearrangement joins TRBV7-9 to TRBJ1-5; D is undetermined. The CDR3 has 12 amino acids. Per the germline V gene, CDR1 is SEHNR and CDR2 is FQNEAQ (reference sequence). DNA for the CDR3: TGTTCCAGCAGCTTAGCTAATCGGCCCCAGCATTTT. Translated: CSSSLANRPQHF.